This passage covers 24 T cell receptor beta chains from one sample sequenced in a study of T cell changes during pregnancy in multiple sclerosis. The table came from immunoSEQ multiplex PCR; TCRdb's copy has only in-frame clones and leaves some out. Among tens of thousands of clones, 80% to 90% were seen once, and the ten largest hold 5.3%. Sequencing was carried out using peripheral blood from another person, used as feeder cells. The receptors shown here come from a human donor whose cells served as feeder cells for cultures in a pregnancy study.

This chain connects TRBV6-5 to TRBJ2-7, with D possibly TRBD1 on 6 matching bases. Germline V gene data show CDR1 as MNHEY and CDR2 as SVGAGI. This CDR3 is built from 15 residues. The V gene lost 2 bases and the J gene lost 4 bases, with 15 bases spanning the gap. The CDR3 spells CASSYVGRGGYEQYF. In DNA, the CDR3 is TGTGCCAGCAGTTACGTTGGCAGGGGTGGGTACGAGCAGTACTTC.

CDR3 sequence (DNA): TGCAGCGTTGGAGATTCCGGGACAGGGGGCTACGAGCAGTACTTC. Translation: CSVGDSGTGGYEQYF. The V and J genes are TRBV29-1 and TRBJ2-7, with 11 nucleotides matching TRBD1. After removal of 4 bases from V and 3 bases from J, the junction contained 8 bases not matched to a gene. Germline assignment: CDR1 SQVTM and CDR2 ANQGSEA. There are 15 residues in the CDR3.

The rearrangement joins TRBV4-3 to TRBJ2-1; the D gene could be TRBD1 or TRBD2 (6 bases each). V lost 3 bases and J 5 bases, leaving 20 bases between the germline ends. The CDR3 totals 17 residues. Germline lookup yields CDR1 LGHNA and CDR2 YSLEER. The CDR3 DNA reads as TGCGCCAGCAGCCAGGATTCCAGGGGCGGGACCGACAATGAGCAGTTCTTC. Its translation: CASSQDSRGGTDNEQFF.

This clone was seen a single time. The chain recombines TRBV2 with TRBJ2-5, with TRBD2 identical over 9 bases. Germline V gene lookup returns CDR1 SNHLY and CDR2 FYNNEI. The V segment lost 10 bases and the J segment 5 bases; nucleotides outside the gene matches: 17. The CDR3 extends over 16 amino acids. CDR3 region: CATTTEAGGAPETQYF. For the CDR3, the DNA is TGTGCCACCACCACTGAGGCGGGGGGGGCCCCCGAGACCCAGTACTTC.

V and J are TRBV7-9 and TRBJ2-6; D perhaps matches TRBD1 (6 bases). Germline V gene sequence: CDR1 SEHNR, CDR2 FQNEAQ (reference sequence). The CDR3 sequence is 17 residues long. V shed 1 base and J shed 0 bases, with 10 bases lying between them. The CDR3 reads CASSLGQGTSGANVLTF. CDR3 DNA: TGTGCCAGCAGCTTAGGCCAGGGGACCTCTGGGGCCAACGTCCTGACTTTC.

This rearrangement joins TRBV7-9 to TRBJ1-3; 8 nucleotides line up with TRBD1. Germline CDR1 and CDR2: SEHNR and FQNEAQ (reference sequence). CDR3 length: 17 amino acids. Unmatched junction bases numbered 11, after V lost 6 bases and J lost 1 base. In DNA, the CDR3 is TGTGCCAGCAGTTCGAGGACAGGGCTGGTGTCTGGAAACACCATATATTTT. Translated, it gives CASSSRTGLVSGNTIYF.

The V call is TRBV7-9, the J call TRBJ2-2; the match to TRBD2 covers 9 bases. V lost 6 bases, J lost 4 bases, and 6 bases stayed unmatched. The CDR3 has 15 residues. The germline V gene has CDR1 SEHNR and CDR2 FQNEAQ (reference sequence). CDR3 bases: TGTGCCAGCAGTCCGACTAGCGGAGCCACCGGGGAGCTGTTTTTT. Translated: CASSPTSGATGELFF.

The chain links TRBV11-3 to TRBJ1-1; D ambiguous. From germline, CDR1 is SGHNT and CDR2 YENEEA. The CDR3 covers 14 residues. V was clipped by 4 bases and J by 1 base, with 10 bases between them. In nucleotides, the CDR3 is TGTGCCAGCAGCTCCTCGGGCCCGAACACTGAAGCTTTCTTT. As protein: CASSSSGPNTEAFF.

The gene calls are TRBV5-4 and TRBJ2-7; perhaps D is TRBD1 or TRBD2 (5 bases each). V lost 4 bases, J lost 7 bases, and 15 bases lay in between. In germline, CDR1 is SGHNT, CDR2 YYREEE (reference sequence). The CDR3 length is 13 residues. The CDR3 sequence is CASSPTGPQEQYF. CDR3 in DNA: TGTGCCAGCAGCCCCACGGGACCGCAGGAGCAGTACTTC.

This clone was recorded only once. The chain combines TRBV18 with TRBJ1-6; D gene unclear. The germline V gene encodes CDR1 KGHSH and CDR2 LQKENI. The CDR3 runs to 13 residues. Between the trimmed V and J ends, which lost 4 bases and 7 bases, there was a span of 8 bases. For the CDR3, the DNA is TGTGCCAGCTCACAGGGCCTGAATTCACCCCTCCACTTT. It specifies CASSQGLNSPLHF.

In the case of this clone: Other DNA sequences in the sample encode the same CDR3. V and J are TRBV5-4 and TRBJ2-6; D is uncertain. The CDR3 consists of 15 residues. Germline V CDR1 and CDR2: SGHNT, YYREEE (reference sequence). V gave up 0 bases and J gave up 0 bases, with 4 bases separating them. CDR3 nucleotides: TGTGCCAGCAGCTTGGACCTCTCTGGGGCCAACGTCCTGACTTTC. This encodes CASSLDLSGANVLTF.

The chain has TRBV7-9 and TRBJ2-7; TRBD1 is a possible D gene (5 bases). The germline gives CDR1 SEHNR, CDR2 FQNEAQ (reference sequence). V lost 6 bases to trimming and J lost 1 base, with 19 bases between them. The CDR3 extends over 16 amino acids. The CDR3 nucleotides are TGTGCCAGCAGTTATCCCGAAAGACAGTCTTCCTACGAGCAGTACTTC. Amino acids: CASSYPERQSSYEQYF.

The chain combines TRBV11-3 with TRBJ2-5, with 8 bases that match TRBD1. The germline V gene encodes CDR1 SGHNT and CDR2 YENEEA. The J segment lost 4 bases and the V segment lost 5 bases, leaving 6 bases of the junction unmatched. This CDR3 is 14 amino acids long. CDR3 loop: CASSPGQAIETQYF. Written as DNA, the CDR3 is TGTGCCAGCAGCCCGGGACAGGCCATAGAGACCCAGTACTTC. Full variable domain (remainder filled in from reference TRBV11-3 and TRBJ2-5): EAGVVQSPRYKIIEKKQPVAFWCNPISGHNTLYWYLQNLGQGPELLIRYENEEAVDDSQLPKDRFSAERLKGVDSTLKIQPAELGDSAVYLCASSPGQAIETQYFGPGTRLLVL.

V and J are TRBV2 and TRBJ1-2; no reliable D call. Germline loops: CDR1 SNHLY, CDR2 FYNNEI. The CDR3 loop spans 14 amino acids. V lost 5 bases and J 8 bases, leaving 18 bases between the germline ends. This CDR3 reads CASSLTPNRRGYTF. The DNA for the CDR3 is TGTGCCAGCAGTCTAACTCCGAATCGGCGGGGCTACACCTTC.

The chain uses TRBV28 and TRBJ1-4; 10 bases line up with TRBD1. The germline gives CDR1 MDHEN, CDR2 SYDVKM. This CDR3 spans 17 amino acids. The junction had 11 bases not matched to a gene; V was cut back by 3 bases and J by 7 bases. CDR3 coding DNA: TGTGCCAGCAGTTTCCTCGGCCGGGACAGGGGTAGTGAAAAACTGTTTTTT. Protein: CASSFLGRDRGSEKLFF.

The chain combines TRBV29-1 with TRBJ2-5; the match to TRBD2 covers 8 bases. V shed 4 bases and J 5 bases; nucleotides not matched to a gene: 15. This CDR3 has 16 amino acids. Germline V gene sequence: CDR1 SQVTM, CDR2 ANQGSEA. CDR3 in DNA: TGCAGCGTTGTAGGGGCTAGCGGGTCCATTCGGGAGACCCAGTACTTC. Encoded protein: CSVVGASGSIRETQYF. Variable domain in full (rest from reference TRBV29-1 and TRBJ2-5): SAVISQKPSRDICQRGTSLTIQCQVDSQVTMMFWYRQQPGQSLTLIATANQGSEATYESGFVIDKFPISRPNLTFSTLTVSNMSPEDSSIYLCSVVGASGSIRETQYFGPGTRLLVL.

The V and J genes are TRBV5-1 and TRBJ2-1, with TRBD1 as a possible D gene (5 bases). Trimming took 0 bases from V and 4 from J, leaving 14 bases between them. The length of the CDR3 is 16 residues. Germline assignment: CDR1 SGHRS and CDR2 YFSETQ. Written as DNA, the CDR3 is TGCGCCAGCAGCTTGGATACAGGCCTTCAATACAATGAGCAGTTCTTC. It is translated as CASSLDTGLQYNEQFF. Combining the CDR3 with reference TRBV5-1 and TRBJ2-1 gives the whole variable domain KAGVTQTPRYLIKTRGQQVTLSCSPISGHRSVSWYQQTPGQGLQFLFEYFSETQRNKGNFPGRFSGRQFSNSRSEMNVSTLELGDSALYLCASSLDTGLQYNEQFFGPGTRLTVL.

Notes on this clone: Other DNA sequences in this sample translate to the same CDR3. The chain employs TRBV5-1 and TRBJ2-3, with a possible D match to TRBD1 (5 bases). CDR3 length equals 14 residues. Between the trimmed V and J ends, which lost 3 bases and 6 bases, there was a span of 14 bases. The V gene's germline CDR1 is SGHRS and CDR2 YFSETQ. CDR3 residues: CASSSDSGADTQYF. In nucleotides, the CDR3 is TGCGCCAGCAGCTCGGATTCTGGGGCTGATACGCAGTATTTT.

The V and J genes are TRBV19 and TRBJ2-2, with 9 bases matching TRBD1. Per germline, CDR1 LNHDA and CDR2 SQIVND (reference sequence). This CDR3 comprises 20 residues. Trimming took 10 bases from V and 5 from J; bases not matched to a gene: 26. CDR3 DNA sequence: TGTGCCACCAATTCAAAGTCCGGGACAGGGAAAGGGCAGGGGACCGGGGAGCTGTTTTTT. It is translated as CATNSKSGTGKGQGTGELFF.

The sample holds one count of this clone. The genes are TRBV7-9 and TRBJ1-3, with no clear D. The CDR3 loop spans 12 amino acids. Germline-derived CDR1 and CDR2 are SEHNR and FQNEAQ (reference sequence). V lost 1 base and J 4 bases, leaving 2 bases between the germline ends. The CDR3 is CASSLDGNTIYF. Here the CDR3 DNA reads TGTGCCAGCAGCTTAGACGGAAACACCATATATTTT.

This clone has a single count. The J gene is TRBJ1-1, the V gene TRBV2; the D gene is possibly TRBD1 (5 bases). The germline V gene has CDR1 SNHLY and CDR2 FYNNEI. The CDR3 totals 15 residues. V shed 2 bases and J shed 1 base, with 11 bases lying between them. The CDR3 sequence: CASSESRTQNTEAFF. CDR3 in DNA: TGTGCCAGCAGTGAAAGTAGGACACAGAACACTGAAGCTTTCTTT.

The chain couples TRBV11-2 to TRBJ1-1; the D gene is possibly TRBD1 (5 bases). The V end was cut by 1 base, the J end by 7 bases, with 10 bases between. The CDR3 has 13 amino acids. In germline, CDR1 is SGHAT, CDR2 FQNNGV. Written as DNA, the CDR3 is TGTGCCAGCAGCTTAGGTGGGGGTAGTGAAGCTTTCTTT. Amino acid sequence: CASSLGGGSEAFF.

In this sample, this clone turned up once. The chain carries TRBV29-1 and TRBJ2-1; possible D gene TRBD2, 6 bases. Germline CDR1 and CDR2: SQVTM and ANQGSEA. The V gene lost 5 bases and the J gene lost 8 bases, with 16 bases spanning the gap. The CDR3 has 13 amino acids. The CDR3 spells CSVWGDLGYEQFF. CDR3 bases: TGCAGCGTTTGGGGGGACCTCGGCTATGAGCAGTTCTTC.

The V gene is TRBV25-1, the J gene TRBJ2-5, with 9 positions matching TRBD2. Germline V lookup: CDR1 MGHDK, CDR2 SYGVNS. This CDR3 contains 17 residues. J gave up 2 bases and V 6 bases, and 13 bases lay outside the gene matches. The CDR3: CASRGEDPAGGQETQYF. The CDR3 DNA sequence: TGTGCCAGCAGGGGGGAGGATCCAGCGGGGGGTCAAGAGACCCAGTACTTC. Drawing the rest from reference TRBV25-1 and TRBJ2-5, the complete variable domain is EADIYQTPRYLVIGTGKKITLECSQTMGHDKMYWYQQDPGMELHLIHYSYGVNSTEKGDLSSESTVSRIRTEHFPLTLESARPSHTSQYLCASRGEDPAGGQETQYFGPGTRLLVL.